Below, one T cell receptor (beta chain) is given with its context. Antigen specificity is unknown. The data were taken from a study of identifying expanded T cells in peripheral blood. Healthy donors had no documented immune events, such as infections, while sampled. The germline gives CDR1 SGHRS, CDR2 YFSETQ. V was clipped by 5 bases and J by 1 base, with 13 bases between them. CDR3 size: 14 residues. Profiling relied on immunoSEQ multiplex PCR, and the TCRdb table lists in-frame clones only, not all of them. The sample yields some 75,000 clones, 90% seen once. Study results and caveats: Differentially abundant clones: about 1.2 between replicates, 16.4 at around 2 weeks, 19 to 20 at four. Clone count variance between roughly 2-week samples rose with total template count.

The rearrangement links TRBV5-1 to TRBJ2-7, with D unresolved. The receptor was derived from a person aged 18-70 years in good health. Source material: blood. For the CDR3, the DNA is TGCGCCAGCAGTACACAAGCAGGATCCTACGAGCAGTACTTC. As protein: CASSTQAGSYEQYF. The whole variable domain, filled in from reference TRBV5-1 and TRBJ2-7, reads KAGVTQTPRYLIKTRGQQVTLSCSPISGHRSVSWYQQTPGQGLQFLFEYFSETQRNKGNFPGRFSGRQFSNSRSEMNVSTLELGDSALYLCASSTQAGSYEQYFGPGTRLTVT.